Below, one T cell receptor (beta chain) is given with its context. Its target is not known. The entry originates in a study of OX40 agonist ivuxolimab in advanced cancers. Study details: Hepatocellular carcinoma, melanoma, renal cell or head and neck cancer occurred in dose-escalation patients. Broader study findings: At doses 0.1 to 3.0 mg/kg, CD4+ and CD8+ clones expanded.

Sequenced by immunoSEQ multiplex PCR; TCRdb stores in-frame clones only, minus some. The sample lists 100,000 or so clones; roughly 88% were seen once. The junction had 5 bases not matched to a gene; V was cut back by 5 bases and J by 2 bases. The CDR3 covers 15 residues. Germline V gene lookup returns CDR1 SGHAT and CDR2 FQNNGV. The chain recombines TRBV11-2 with TRBJ2-7; 11 bases map to TRBD2. The input for sequencing was CD4+ or CD8+ T cells sorted from blood, taken in a trial of the OX40 agonist ivuxolimab. This sequence originates from an adult with an advanced solid tumor such as melanoma, head and neck, liver or kidney cancer. The CDR3 loop reads CASSVTSGETYEQYF. The CDR3 coding sequence is TGTGCCAGCAGCGTGACTAGCGGGGAAACCTACGAGCAGTACTTC.